These T cell receptor beta chains were read from a single sample in a study of blood T cell repertoires in COVID-19. Clones were sequenced by immunoSEQ multiplex PCR, and TCRdb holds only the in-frame ones, with some missing. The data hold 100,000 to 150,000 clones, with about 87% observed a single time. Sequenced input: peripheral blood. The receptors derive from a man aged 45-65 years with active COVID-19. Each CDR3 is given with its conserved first and last residue. A D gene is named only where the DNA matches it firmly. Rows give clone size only sometimes, using once, few, many, or a class for an expanded clone.

>TRBV4-1|TRBD1|TRBJ1-1|NA
TGCGCCAGCAGCCAAGCGGCTTCAGGGGGCACACAGAAAGCTTTCTTT
CASSQAASGGTQKAFF
>TRBV7-9|TRBD1|TRBJ1-1|few
TGTGCCAGCAGCTTAGATGACAGGGGATTTGACACTGAAGCTTTCTTT
CASSLDDRGFDTEAFF
>TRBV7-2|NA|TRBJ2-2|NA
TGTGCCAGCAGCGGGTGGGGCGCTTACACCGGGGAGCTGTTTTTT
CASSGWGAYTGELFF
>TRBV7-8|TRBD1|TRBJ1-2|NA
TGTGCCAGCAGCTGGGGACAGGGCCGGACTAACTATGGCTACACCTTC
CASSWGQGRTNYGYTF
>TRBV5-4|TRBD1|TRBJ2-4|NA
TGTGCCAGCAGCTCGCCCCAGGGGGCCCAAAACATTCAGTACTTC
CASSSPQGAQNIQYF
>TRBV6-5|TRBD1|TRBJ1-1|NA
TGTGCCAGCAGTTCGCCGGGACAGGTTAACACTGAAGCTTTCTTT
CASSSPGQVNTEAFF
>TRBV6-5|NA|TRBJ2-1|NA
TGTGCCAGCAGTTACCTGGGGGGACATGAGCAGTTCTTC
CASSYLGGHEQFF
>TRBV3-1/TRBV3-2|TRBD1|TRBJ1-3|NA
TGTGCCAGCAGCCAGGCAATAGGCAGGACAGGTCCATCCCGACGTAGAAACACCATATATTTT
CASSQAIGRTGPSRRRNTIYF
>TRBV6-5|TRBD1|TRBJ2-5|NA
TGTGCCAGCAAATTCAGGGGGAGTCAAGAGACCCAGTACTTC
CASKFRGSQETQYF
>TRBV5-4|NA|TRBJ2-3|NA
TGTGCCAGCAGCTCCCGCCCGCGGAAGGCTACCCCATACACAGATACGCAGTATTTT
CASSSRPRKATPYTDTQYF
>TRBV4-1|TRBD1|TRBJ2-7|NA
TGCGCCAGCAGCCAAATAGGGGGCAGTTGGACCTACGAGCAGTACTTC
CASSQIGGSWTYEQYF
>TRBV6-5|TRBD1|TRBJ2-5|NA
TGTGCCAGCACCGACAGGGGGGACCGCGAGACCCAGTACTTC
CASTDRGDRETQYF
>TRBV10-3|TRBD1|TRBJ2-1|once
TGTGCCATCTTGGGACGCCGACAGGGCCCACCGGCGGCCTCCTACAATGAGCAGTTCTTC
CAILGRRQGPPAASYNEQFF
>TRBV12-3/TRBV12-4|TRBD2|TRBJ2-1|NA
TGTGCCAGCAGGGGACTAGCGTCCAATGAGCAGTTCTTC
CASRGLASNEQFF
>TRBV21-1|NA|TRBJ1-6|NA
TGTGCCAGCAGCAAAGTTGGGGCCAGGGTAGTTTTCGATTCACCCCTCCACTTT
CASSKVGARVVFDSPLHF
>TRBV18|NA|TRBJ2-3|once
TGTGCCAGCTCGCCGGGGGACAGTGGTACAGATACGCAGTATTTT
CASSPGDSGTDTQYF
>TRBV3-1/TRBV3-2|NA|TRBJ1-5|once
TGTGCCAGCAGCCAAGATGGGAGGGTAGAGCAGCCCCAGCATTTT
CASSQDGRVEQPQHF
>TRBV6-5|TRBD1|TRBJ2-7|once
TGTGCCAGCAAGAAAAGACAGGGACATTACGAGCAGTACTTC
CASKKRQGHYEQYF
>TRBV11-2|NA|TRBJ2-7|NA
TGTGCCAGCAGCTTAGGAAGGTGGAGGGACGAGCAGTACTTC
CASSLGRWRDEQYF
>TRBV13|NA|TRBJ1-4|NA
TGTGCCAGCAGCTTCGGGGTCACTAATGAAAAACTGTTTTTT
CASSFGVTNEKLFF
>TRBV9|NA|TRBJ1-1|few
TGTGCCAGCAGCGTAGTATCCAACACTGAAGCTTTCTTT
CASSVVSNTEAFF
>TRBV7-6|TRBD2|TRBJ2-1|NA
TGTGCCAGCAGCTCCCCGGGGGGGGGCACACGCTCCTACAATGAGCAGTTCTTC
CASSSPGGGTRSYNEQFF
>TRBV11-2|NA|TRBJ2-1|once
TGTGCCAGCAGCTTGGAAGGGAGAAGCTACAATGAGCAGTTCTTC
CASSLEGRSYNEQFF
>TRBV10-2|NA|TRBJ1-1|once
TGCGCCAGCAGTGTAGGGGCAGGCCGTAGTTTTACTGAAGCTTTCTTT
CASSVGAGRSFTEAFF
>TRBV10-1|TRBD2|TRBJ2-1|NA
TGCGCCAGCGGCCGGACTAGCGGAGGGGATGAGCAGTTCTTC
CASGRTSGGDEQFF
>TRBV5-1|NA|TRBJ1-2|NA
TGCGCCAGCAGGCGGGGAGATGCGGGCTACACCTTC
CASRRGDAGYTF
>TRBV2|NA|TRBJ2-2|NA
TGTGCCAGCAGCCTTACTAGAGCCGGGGAGCTGTTTTTT
CASSLTRAGELFF
>TRBV28|NA|TRBJ1-5|once
TGTGCCAGCAGCCCGCCTGGACATATAGGCTATCAGCCCCAGCATTTT
CASSPPGHIGYQPQHF
>TRBV4-1|TRBD1|TRBJ1-1|NA
TGCGCCAGCAGCCAGGGACAGGCCCAGACTTACACTGAAGCTTTCTTT
CASSQGQAQTYTEAFF
>TRBV12-5|TRBD1|TRBJ2-1|NA
TGTGCTAGTGTGCCTCGGGGGACAGGGAGATCGTACAATGAGCAGTTCTTC
CASVPRGTGRSYNEQFF
>TRBV6-5|NA|TRBJ1-2|NA
TGTGCCAGCACGCGGTCGAGGGGGTGGAGCTACACCTTC
CASTRSRGWSYTF
>TRBV29-1|NA|TRBJ1-1|few
TGCAGCGTTGTAAATCCGGGGAGAGTCACTGAAGCTTTCTTT
CSVVNPGRVTEAFF
>TRBV27|NA|TRBJ2-7|NA
TGTGCCAGCAGTTTATCGGTTCAGGGTGGAGAGCAGTACTTC
CASSLSVQGGEQYF
>TRBV5-6|NA|TRBJ2-7|NA
TGTGCCAGCAGCTTGGATCGGGGACTGCAATTCTCTTACGAGCAGTACTTC
CASSLDRGLQFSYEQYF
>TRBV15|TRBD1|TRBJ2-1|NA
TGTGCCACCAGCAGCCAGGACAGGGCAATCGATGAGCAGTTCTTC
CATSSQDRAIDEQFF
>TRBV19|TRBD2|TRBJ2-3|NA
TGTGCCAGTAGTATAGGAATAGCGGGGGGGGGCACAGATACGCAGTATTTT
CASSIGIAGGGTDTQYF
>TRBV6-5|TRBD1|TRBJ1-2|NA
TGTGCCAGCAGTCAGAGAGACAGGGGCGGCTACACCTTC
CASSQRDRGGYTF
>TRBV5-1|NA|TRBJ1-6|few
TGCGCCAGCAGCTTGGGGAGGGAGGGTTCACCCCTCCACTTT
CASSLGREGSPLHF
>TRBV21-1|NA|TRBJ1-6|NA
TGTGCCAGCAGCAAAGTCTCCGGGACAGCAAATTCACCCCTCCACTTT
CASSKVSGTANSPLHF
>TRBV10-3|NA|TRBJ1-5|NA
TGTGCCATAACACAGAATAGCAATCAGCCCCAGCATTTT
CAITQNSNQPQHF